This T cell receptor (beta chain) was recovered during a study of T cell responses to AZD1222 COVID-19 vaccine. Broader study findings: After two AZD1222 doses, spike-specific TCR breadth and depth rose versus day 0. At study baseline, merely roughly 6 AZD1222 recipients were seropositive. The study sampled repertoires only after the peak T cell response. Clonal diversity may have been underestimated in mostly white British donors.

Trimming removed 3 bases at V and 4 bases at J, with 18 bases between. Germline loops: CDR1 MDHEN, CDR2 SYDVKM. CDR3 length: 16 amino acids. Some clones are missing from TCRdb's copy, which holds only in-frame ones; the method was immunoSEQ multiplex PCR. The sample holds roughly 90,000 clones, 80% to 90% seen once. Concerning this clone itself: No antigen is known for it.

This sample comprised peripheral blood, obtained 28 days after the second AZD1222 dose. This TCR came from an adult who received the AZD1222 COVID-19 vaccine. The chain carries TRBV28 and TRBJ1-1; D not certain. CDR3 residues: CASSLVLPVSTTEAFF. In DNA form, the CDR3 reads TGTGCCAGCAGTTTGGTACTTCCGGTGAGTACCACTGAAGCTTTCTTT.